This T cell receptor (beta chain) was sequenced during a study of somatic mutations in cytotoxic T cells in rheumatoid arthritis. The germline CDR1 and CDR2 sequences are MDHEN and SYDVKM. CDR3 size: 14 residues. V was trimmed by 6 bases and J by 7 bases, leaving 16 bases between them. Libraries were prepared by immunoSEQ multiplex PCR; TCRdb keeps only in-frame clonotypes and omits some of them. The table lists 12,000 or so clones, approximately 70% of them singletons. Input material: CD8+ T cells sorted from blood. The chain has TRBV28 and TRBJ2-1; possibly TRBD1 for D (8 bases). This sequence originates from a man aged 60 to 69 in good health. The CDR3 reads CASSSGGGGNEQFF. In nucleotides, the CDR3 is TGTGCCAGCAGCTCAGGGGGCGGGGGAAATGAGCAGTTCTTC.